This T cell receptor (beta chain) was identified in a study of spatial heterogeneity in lung cancer (dated by TCRdb to the late 2010s). In terms of the full investigation: More beta-chain than alpha-chain transcripts were consistently detected, likely reflecting higher beta-chain transcript abundance. In the raw uncorrected reads, each unique combination of TCR and UMI appeared more than ten times on average. In non-small cell lung cancer, the study quantitatively compared TCR alpha and beta repertoires across several tumor regions, matched nontumor lung, and blood. TCR repertoire features were related to nonsynonymous mutation counts determined by whole-exome sequencing of tumor tissue. Both alpha and beta chains were TCR-sequenced in approximately 200 tumor regions, 64 matched nontumor lung samples and around 54 PBMC samples obtained at surgery. The study at large found these results: Additional single-cell paired TCR alpha and beta sequencing was considered necessary to confirm, at a functional level, the hypothesis that regional TCRs recognize regional mutations. Ubiquitous expanded tumor TCRs were detected in blood more often at tumor resection than at routine follow-up.

Explained via the paper, the time point label denotes: sample taken at primary tumor resection. Donors were 72 patients with early-stage, untreated non-small cell lung cancer from the lung TRACERx cohort. TCR sequencing used whole RNA extracted from tumor and nontumor lung tissue, or from cryopreserved PBMC samples, without cell sorting. A patient was chosen for TCR sequencing only when enough RNA was available from at least two tumor regions. Taken from cysteine to phenylalanine, the CDR3 has 13 residues. The CDR3 DNA has 39 bases and is translated from base 1. Per the germline V gene, SGHRS is the CDR1 and YFSETQ is the CDR2. V gives up 0 bases and J gives up 4 bases, and the segment between their germline ends measures 5 bases. This clonotype was seen many times. Its antigen is unknown. No qualities accompany the bases; no much larger clone lies one base away. The library was built by means of 5' RACE. TCRdb lists the instrument as NextSeq 500. The TCR library protocol attached a unique molecular identifier to each TCR cDNA molecule to allow correction of PCR and sequencing errors. On the authors' methods: TCR identification, UMI-based error correction and CDR3 extraction were all carried out with Decombinator tools. Expanded TCRs were defined as those above a frequency of 2 per 1,000, corresponding to the top 1% of the tumor frequency distribution. Each repertoire was subsampled 100 times to 5,000 TCRs, after which Renyi diversity was computed with the R vegan package. CDR3 similarity networks were built from amino acid triplet string-kernel similarity, connecting CDR3s with pairwise similarity above 0.82. Clones were called with MiXCR by TCRdb after fastp trimmed the public reads at Q25, and only in-frame beta chains were retained. Records with the same CDR3 protein are collapsed into one entry carrying the most frequent genes and DNA. TCRdb, not the authors, supplied the V and J calls. This sample gives about 42,000 distinct CDR3 sequences in total; around 7% of them show up just once. The top ten constitute around 45% of the sample.

The sequence was collected from a female donor with early-stage non-small cell lung cancer. The sample was PBMCs, taken at surgery. The chain is encoded by TRBV5-1 joined to TRBJ1-5; a tentative D match to TRBD1 spans 5 bases. The CDR3 reads as follows: CASSLGQNQPQHF. The DNA reads as follows: TGCGCCAGCAGCTTGGGACAGAATCAGCCCCAGCATTTT.